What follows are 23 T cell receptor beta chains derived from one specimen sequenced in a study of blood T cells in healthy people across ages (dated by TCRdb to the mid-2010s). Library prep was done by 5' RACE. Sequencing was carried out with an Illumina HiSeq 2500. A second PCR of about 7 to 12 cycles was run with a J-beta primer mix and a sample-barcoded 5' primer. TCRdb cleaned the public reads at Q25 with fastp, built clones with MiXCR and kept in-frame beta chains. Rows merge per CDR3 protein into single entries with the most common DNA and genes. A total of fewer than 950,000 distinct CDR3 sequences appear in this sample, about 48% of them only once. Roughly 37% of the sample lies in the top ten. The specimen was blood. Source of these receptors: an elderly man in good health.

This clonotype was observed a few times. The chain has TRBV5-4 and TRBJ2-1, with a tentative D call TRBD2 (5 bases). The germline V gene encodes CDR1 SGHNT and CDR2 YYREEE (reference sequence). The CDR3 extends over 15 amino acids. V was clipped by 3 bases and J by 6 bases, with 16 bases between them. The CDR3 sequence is CASSSTSVNLNEQFF. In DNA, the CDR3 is TGTGCCAGCAGCTCCACTAGTGTCAACCTCAATGAGCAGTTCTTC.

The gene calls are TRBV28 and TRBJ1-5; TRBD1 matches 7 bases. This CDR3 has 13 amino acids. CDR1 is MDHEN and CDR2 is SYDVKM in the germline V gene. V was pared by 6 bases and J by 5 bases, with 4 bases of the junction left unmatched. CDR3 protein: CASSPTGYQPQHF. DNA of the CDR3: TGTGCCAGCAGCCCGACAGGGTATCAGCCCCAGCATTTT.

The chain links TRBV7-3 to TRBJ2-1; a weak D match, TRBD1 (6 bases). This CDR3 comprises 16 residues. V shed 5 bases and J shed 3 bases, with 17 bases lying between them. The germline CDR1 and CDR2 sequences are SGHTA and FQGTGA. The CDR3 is CASSTQAGTHYNEQFF. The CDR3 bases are TGTGCCAGCAGCACCCAAGCCGGGACACACTACAATGAGCAGTTCTTC.

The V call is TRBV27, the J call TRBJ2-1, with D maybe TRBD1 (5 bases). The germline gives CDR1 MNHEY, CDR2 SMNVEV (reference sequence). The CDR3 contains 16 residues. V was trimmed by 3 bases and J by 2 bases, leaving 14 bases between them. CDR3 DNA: TGTGCCAGCAGTTTTTGGTGGGGCGAAACCTACAATGAGCAGTTCTTC. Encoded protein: CASSFWWGETYNEQFF.

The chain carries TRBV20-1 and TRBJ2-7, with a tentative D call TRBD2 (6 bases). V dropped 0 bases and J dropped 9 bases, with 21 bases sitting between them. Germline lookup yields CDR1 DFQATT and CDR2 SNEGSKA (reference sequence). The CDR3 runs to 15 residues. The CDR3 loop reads CSARESGGGGPGQYF. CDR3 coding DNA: TGCAGTGCTAGAGAATCTGGAGGCGGAGGGCCTGGGCAGTACTTC.

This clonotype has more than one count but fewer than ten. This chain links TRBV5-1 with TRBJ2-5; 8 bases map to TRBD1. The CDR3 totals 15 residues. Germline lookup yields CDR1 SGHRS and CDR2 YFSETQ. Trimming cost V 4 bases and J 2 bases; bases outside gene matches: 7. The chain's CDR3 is CASSMDTGGQETQYF. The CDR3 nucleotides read TGCGCCAGCAGCATGGATACAGGGGGACAAGAGACCCAGTACTTC.

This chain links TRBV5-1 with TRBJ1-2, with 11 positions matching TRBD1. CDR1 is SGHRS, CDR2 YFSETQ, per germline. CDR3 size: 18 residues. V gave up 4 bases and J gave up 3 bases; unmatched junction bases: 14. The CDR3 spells CASSQVPGQGESDYGYTF. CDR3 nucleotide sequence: TGCGCCAGCAGCCAGGTACCGGGACAGGGGGAATCTGACTATGGCTACACCTTC. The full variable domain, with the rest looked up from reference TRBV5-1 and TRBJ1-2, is KAGVTQTPRYLIKTRGQQVTLSCSPISGHRSVSWYQQTPGQGLQFLFEYFSETQRNKGNFPGRFSGRQFSNSRSEMNVSTLELGDSALYLCASSQVPGQGESDYGYTFGSGTRLTVV.

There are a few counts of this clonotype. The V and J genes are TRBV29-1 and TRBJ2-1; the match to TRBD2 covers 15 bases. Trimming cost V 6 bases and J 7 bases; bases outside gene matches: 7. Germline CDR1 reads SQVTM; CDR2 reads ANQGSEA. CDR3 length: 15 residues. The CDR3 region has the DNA TGCAGCGTCCACCGGACTAGCGGGAGGGCTAATGAGCAGTTCTTC. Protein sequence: CSVHRTSGRANEQFF.

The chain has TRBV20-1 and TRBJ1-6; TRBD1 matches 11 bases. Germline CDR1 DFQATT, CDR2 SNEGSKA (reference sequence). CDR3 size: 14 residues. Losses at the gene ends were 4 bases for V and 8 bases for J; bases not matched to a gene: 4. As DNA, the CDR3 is TGCAGTGCTACCGGGACAGGGGGTTATTCACCCCTCCACTTT. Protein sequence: CSATGTGGYSPLHF.

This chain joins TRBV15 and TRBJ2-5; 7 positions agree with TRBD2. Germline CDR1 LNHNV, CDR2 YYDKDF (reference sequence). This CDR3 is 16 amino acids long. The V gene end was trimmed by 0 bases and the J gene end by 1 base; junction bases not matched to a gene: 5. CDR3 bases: TGTGCCACCAGCAGAGATCGACGCGGGGGCCAAGAGACCCAGTACTTC. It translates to CATSRDRRGGQETQYF. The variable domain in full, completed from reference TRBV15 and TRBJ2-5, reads DAMVIQNPRYQVTQFGKPVTLSCSQTLNHNVMYWYQQKSSQAPKLLFHYYDKDFNNEADTPDNFQSRRPNTSFCFLDIRSPGLGDTAMYLCATSRDRRGGQETQYFGPGTRLLVL.

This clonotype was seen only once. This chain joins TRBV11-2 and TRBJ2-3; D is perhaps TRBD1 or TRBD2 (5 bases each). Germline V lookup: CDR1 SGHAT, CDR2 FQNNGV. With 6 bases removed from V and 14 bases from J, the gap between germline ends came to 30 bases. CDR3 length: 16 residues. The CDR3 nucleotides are TGTGCCAGCAGGGGACCCTTAGCGTCAGGGCACAGATACGCGTATTTT. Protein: CASRGPLASGHRYAYF. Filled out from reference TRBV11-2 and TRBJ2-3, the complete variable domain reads EAGVAQSPRYKIIEKRQSVAFWCNPISGHATLYWYQQILGQGPKLLIQFQNNGVVDDSQLPKDRFSAERLKGVDSTLKIQPAKLEDSAVYLCASRGPLASGHRYAYFGPGTRLTVL.

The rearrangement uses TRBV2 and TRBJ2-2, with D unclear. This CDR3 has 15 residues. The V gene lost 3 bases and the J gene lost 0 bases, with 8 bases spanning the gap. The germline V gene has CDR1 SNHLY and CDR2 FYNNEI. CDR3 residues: CASSDWTANTGELFF. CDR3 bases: TGTGCCAGCAGTGATTGGACCGCGAACACCGGGGAGCTGTTTTTT.

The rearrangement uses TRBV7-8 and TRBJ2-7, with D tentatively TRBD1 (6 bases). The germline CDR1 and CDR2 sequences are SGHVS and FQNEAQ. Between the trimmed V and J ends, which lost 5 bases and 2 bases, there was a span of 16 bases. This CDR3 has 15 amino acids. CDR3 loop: CASSVRDTLPYEQYF. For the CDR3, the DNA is TGTGCCAGCAGCGTCCGGGACACCCTCCCCTACGAGCAGTACTTC.

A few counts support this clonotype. DNA of the CDR3: TGTGCCAGCAGGCCTCTAGCGGGAGGGCCTCGGGGCCAGACCCAGTACTTC. Residues: CASRPLAGGPRGQTQYF. The chain couples TRBV3-1 to TRBJ2-5, with TRBD2 matching over 12 bases. The ends lost 6 bases at V and 6 bases at J; junction bases unmatched: 14. The V gene's germline CDR1 is LGHDT and CDR2 YNNKEL (reference sequence). There are 17 residues in the CDR3.

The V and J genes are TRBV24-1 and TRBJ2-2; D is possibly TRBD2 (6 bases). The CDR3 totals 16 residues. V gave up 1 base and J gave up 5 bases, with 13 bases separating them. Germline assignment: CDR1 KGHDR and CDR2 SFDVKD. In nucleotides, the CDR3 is TGTGCCACCAGTGATTTTCGGGGGAGGAAGACCGGGGAGCTGTTTTTT. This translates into CATSDFRGRKTGELFF.

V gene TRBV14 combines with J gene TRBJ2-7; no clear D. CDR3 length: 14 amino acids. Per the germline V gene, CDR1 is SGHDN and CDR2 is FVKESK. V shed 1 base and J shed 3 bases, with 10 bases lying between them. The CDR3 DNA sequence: TGTGCCAGCAGCCAAGGATTCTGGAGCTACGAGCAGTACTTC. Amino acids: CASSQGFWSYEQYF.

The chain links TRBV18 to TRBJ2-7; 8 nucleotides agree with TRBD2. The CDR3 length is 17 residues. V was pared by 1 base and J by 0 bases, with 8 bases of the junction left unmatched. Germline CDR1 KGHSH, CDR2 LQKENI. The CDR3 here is CASSPLTGGLNSYEQYF. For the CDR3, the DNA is TGTGCCAGCTCACCACTAACGGGGGGGCTAAACTCCTACGAGCAGTACTTC.

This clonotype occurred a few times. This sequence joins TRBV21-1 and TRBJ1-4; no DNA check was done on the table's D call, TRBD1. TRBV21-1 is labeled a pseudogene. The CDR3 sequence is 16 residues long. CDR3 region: CASLNKRTVHYEKLFF. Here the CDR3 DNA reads TGTGCCAGCTTGAACAAGCGGACAGTACATTATGAAAAACTGTTTTTT.

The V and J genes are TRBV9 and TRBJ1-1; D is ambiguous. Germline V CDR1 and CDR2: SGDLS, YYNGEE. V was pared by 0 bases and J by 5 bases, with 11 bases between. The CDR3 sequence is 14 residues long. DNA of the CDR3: TGTGCCAGCAGCGTAGCGGGTTTCGGGACTGAAGCTTTCTTT. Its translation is CASSVAGFGTEAFF.

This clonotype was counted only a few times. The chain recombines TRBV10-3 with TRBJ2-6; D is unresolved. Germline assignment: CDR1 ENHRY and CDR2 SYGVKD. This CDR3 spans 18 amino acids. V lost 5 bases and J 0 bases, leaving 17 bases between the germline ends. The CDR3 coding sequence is TGTGCCATCAGTCCCCTTCAGGTTGCAAGCTCTGGGGCCAACGTCCTGACTTTC. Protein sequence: CAISPLQVASSGANVLTF.

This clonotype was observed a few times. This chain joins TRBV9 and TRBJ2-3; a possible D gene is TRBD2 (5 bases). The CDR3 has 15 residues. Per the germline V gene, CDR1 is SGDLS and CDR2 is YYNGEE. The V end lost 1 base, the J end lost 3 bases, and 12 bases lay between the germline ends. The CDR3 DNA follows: TGTGCCAGCAGCGTATCGGTTCCGGGAACAGATACGCAGTATTTT. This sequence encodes CASSVSVPGTDTQYF.

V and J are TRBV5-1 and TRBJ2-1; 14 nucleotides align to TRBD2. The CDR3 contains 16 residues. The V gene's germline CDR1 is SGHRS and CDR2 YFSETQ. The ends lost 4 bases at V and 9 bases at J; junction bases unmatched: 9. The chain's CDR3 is CASSLSTSGRGSEQFF. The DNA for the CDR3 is TGCGCCAGCAGCCTATCGACTAGCGGGAGGGGTAGTGAGCAGTTCTTC.

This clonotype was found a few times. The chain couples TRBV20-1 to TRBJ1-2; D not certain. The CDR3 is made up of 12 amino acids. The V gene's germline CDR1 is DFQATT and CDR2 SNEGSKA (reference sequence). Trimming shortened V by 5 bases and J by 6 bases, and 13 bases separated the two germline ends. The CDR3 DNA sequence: TGCAGTGCTTGGATTCTCCAGGATGGCTACACCTTC. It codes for CSAWILQDGYTF.